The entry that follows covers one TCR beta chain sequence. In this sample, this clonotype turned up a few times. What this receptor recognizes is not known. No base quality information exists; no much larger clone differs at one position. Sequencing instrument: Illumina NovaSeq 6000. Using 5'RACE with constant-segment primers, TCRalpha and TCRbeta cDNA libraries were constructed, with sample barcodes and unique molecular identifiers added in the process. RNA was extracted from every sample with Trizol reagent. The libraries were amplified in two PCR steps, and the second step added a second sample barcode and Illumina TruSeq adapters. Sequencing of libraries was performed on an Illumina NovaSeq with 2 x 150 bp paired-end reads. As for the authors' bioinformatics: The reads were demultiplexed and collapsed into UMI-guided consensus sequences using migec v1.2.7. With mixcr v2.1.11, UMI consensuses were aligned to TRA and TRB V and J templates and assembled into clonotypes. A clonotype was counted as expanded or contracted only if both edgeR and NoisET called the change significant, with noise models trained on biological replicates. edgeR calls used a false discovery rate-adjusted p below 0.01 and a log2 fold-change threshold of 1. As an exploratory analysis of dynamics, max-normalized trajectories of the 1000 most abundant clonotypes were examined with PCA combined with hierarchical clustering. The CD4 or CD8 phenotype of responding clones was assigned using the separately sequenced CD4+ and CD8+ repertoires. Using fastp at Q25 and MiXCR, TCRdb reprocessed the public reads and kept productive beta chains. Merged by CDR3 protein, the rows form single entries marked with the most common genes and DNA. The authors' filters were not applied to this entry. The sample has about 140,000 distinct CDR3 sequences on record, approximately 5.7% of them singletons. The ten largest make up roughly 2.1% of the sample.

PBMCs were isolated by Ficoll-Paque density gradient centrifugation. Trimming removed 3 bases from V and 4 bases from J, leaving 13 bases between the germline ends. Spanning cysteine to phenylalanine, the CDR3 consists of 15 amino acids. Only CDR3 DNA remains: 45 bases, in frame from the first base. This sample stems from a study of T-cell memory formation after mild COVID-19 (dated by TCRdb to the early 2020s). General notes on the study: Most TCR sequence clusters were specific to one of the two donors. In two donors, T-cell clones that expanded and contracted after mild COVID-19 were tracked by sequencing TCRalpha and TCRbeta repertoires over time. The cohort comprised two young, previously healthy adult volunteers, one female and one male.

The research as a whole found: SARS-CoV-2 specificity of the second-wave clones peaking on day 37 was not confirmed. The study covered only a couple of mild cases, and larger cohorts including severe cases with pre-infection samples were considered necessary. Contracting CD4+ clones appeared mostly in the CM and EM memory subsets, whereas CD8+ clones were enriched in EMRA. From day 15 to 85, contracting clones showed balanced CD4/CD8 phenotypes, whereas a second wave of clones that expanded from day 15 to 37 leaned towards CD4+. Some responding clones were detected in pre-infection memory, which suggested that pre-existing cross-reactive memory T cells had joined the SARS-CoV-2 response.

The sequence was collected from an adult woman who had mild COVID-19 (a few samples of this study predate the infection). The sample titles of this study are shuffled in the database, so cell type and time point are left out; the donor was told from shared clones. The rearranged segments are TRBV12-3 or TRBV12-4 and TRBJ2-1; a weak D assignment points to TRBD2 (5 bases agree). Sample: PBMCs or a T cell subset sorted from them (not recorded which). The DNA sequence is TGTGCCAGCAGTTTCACGGGGTCGGGGTACAATGAGCAGTTCTTC. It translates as CASSFTGSGYNEQFF.